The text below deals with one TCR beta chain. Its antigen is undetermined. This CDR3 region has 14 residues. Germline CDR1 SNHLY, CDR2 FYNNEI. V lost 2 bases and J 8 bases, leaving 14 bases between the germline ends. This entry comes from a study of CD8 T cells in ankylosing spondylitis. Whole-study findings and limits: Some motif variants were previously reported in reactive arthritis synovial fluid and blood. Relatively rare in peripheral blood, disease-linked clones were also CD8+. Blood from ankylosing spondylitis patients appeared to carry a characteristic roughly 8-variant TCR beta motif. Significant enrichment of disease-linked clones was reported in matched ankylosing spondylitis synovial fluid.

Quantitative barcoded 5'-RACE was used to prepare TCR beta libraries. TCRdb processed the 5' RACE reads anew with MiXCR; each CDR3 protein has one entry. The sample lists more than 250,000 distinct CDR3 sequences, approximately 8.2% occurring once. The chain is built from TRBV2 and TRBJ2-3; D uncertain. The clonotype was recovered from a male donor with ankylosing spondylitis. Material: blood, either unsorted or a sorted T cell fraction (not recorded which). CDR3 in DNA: TGTGCCAGCAGTGAATCTCGGCGGTTTGGTACGCAGTATTTT. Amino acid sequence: CASSESRRFGTQYF.